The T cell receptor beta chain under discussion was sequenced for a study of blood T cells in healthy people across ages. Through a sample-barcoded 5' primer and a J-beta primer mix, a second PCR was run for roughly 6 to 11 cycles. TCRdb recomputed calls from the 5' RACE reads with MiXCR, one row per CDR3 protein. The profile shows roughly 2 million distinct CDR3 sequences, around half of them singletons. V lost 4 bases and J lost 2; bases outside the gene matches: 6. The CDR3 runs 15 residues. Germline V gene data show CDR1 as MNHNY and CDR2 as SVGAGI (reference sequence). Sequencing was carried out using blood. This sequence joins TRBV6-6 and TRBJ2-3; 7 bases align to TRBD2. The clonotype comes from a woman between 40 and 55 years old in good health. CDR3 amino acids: CASSWEGTNTDTQYF. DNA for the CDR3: TGTGCCAGCAGTTGGGAGGGGACGAACACAGATACGCAGTATTTT.